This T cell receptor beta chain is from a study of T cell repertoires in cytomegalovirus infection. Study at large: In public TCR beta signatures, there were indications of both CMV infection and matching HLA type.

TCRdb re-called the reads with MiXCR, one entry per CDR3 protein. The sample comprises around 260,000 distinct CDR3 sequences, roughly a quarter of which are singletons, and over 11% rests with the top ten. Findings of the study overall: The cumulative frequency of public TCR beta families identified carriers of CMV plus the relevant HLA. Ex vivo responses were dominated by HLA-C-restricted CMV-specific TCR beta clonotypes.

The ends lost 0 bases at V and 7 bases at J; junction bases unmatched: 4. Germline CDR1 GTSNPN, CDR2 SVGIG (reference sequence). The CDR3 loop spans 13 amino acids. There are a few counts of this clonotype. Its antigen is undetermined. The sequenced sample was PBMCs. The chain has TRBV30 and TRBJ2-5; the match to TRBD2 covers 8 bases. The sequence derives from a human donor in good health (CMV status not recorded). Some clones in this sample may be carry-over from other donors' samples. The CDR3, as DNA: TGTGCCTGGAGTGTACTAGCGGTAATGACCCAGTACTTC. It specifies CAWSVLAVMTQYF.